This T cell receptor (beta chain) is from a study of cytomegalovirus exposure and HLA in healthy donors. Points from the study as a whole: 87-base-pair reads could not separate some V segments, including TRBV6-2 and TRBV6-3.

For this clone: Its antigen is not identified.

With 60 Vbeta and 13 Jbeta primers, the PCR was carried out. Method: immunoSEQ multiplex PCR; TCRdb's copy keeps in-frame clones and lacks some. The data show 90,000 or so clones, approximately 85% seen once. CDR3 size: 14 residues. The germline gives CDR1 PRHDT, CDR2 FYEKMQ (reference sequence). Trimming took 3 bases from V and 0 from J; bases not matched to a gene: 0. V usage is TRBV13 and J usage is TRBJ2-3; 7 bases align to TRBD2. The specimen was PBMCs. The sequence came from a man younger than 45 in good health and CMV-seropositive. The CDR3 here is CASSFGGSTDTQYF. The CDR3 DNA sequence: TGTGCCAGCAGCTTCGGGGGGAGCACAGATACGCAGTATTTT. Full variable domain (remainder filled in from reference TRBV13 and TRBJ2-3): AAGVIQSPRHLIKEKRETATLKCYPIPRHDTVYWYQQGPGQDPQFLISFYEKMQSDKGSIPDRFSAQQFSDYHSELNMSSLELGDSALYFCASSFGGSTDTQYFGPGTRLTVL.